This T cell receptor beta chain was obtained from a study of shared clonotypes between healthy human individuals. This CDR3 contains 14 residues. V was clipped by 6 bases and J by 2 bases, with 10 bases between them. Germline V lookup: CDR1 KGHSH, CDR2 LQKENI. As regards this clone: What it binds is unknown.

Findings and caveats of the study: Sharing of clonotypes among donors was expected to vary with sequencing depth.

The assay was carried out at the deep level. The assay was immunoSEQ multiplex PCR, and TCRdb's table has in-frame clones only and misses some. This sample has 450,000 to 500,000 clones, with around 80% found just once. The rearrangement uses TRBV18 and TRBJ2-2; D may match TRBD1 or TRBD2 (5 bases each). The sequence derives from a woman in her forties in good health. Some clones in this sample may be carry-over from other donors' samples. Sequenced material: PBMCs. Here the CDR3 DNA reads TGTGCCAGCTCTCGGGGCCTTAACACCGGGGAGCTGTTTTTT. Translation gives CASSRGLNTGELFF. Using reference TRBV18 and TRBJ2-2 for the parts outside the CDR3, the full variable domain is NAGVMQNPRHLVRRRGQEARLRCSPMKGHSHVYWYRQLPEEGLKFMVYLQKENIIDESGMPKERFSAEFPKEGPSILRIQQVVRGDSAAYFCASSRGLNTGELFFGEGSRLTVL.